The T cell receptor beta chain described here comes from a study of shared clonotypes between healthy human individuals. The assay was immunoSEQ multiplex PCR, and TCRdb's table has in-frame clones only and misses some. The sample comprises just over 2,000,000 clones, 85% to 95% of which are singletons, and about 1.1% rests with the top ten. The germline CDR1 and CDR2 sequences are SGHAT and FQNNGV. CDR3 length: 12 amino acids. Trimming took 2 bases from V and 2 from J, leaving 3 bases between them. As for this clone: Within the sample, other DNA sequences also encode this same CDR3.

Only CD45RO-negative cells positively selected for CCR7 counted as naive CD8 cells, so terminally differentiated effector memory CD45RA+ cells were excluded. The clonotype comes from a young man in good health. V usage is TRBV11-2 and J usage is TRBJ2-5; unclear D gene. Material: naive CD8+ T cells sorted from blood. CDR3 sequence (DNA): TGTGCCAGCAGCTTAACTCAAGAGACCCAGTACTTC. This gives the protein CASSLTQETQYF.